The rows below give T cell receptor beta chains drawn from one sample of a study of OX40 agonist ivuxolimab in advanced cancers. This table comes from immunoSEQ multiplex PCR, and its TCRdb copy is limited to in-frame clones, with some not included. This repertoire shows tens of thousands of clones, over 80% found once; its top ten account for approximately 21%. Sequencing used CD4+ or CD8+ T cells sorted from blood, obtained in a trial of the OX40 agonist ivuxolimab. These TCRs come from an adult with an advanced solid tumor such as melanoma, head and neck, liver or kidney cancer. Each CDR3 is given with its conserved first and last residue. Fields, in order: D gene, J gene, clone size, V gene, CDR3 DNA, CDR3 protein. D genes are given only for firm matches. Size is stated for part of the rows, as once, few or many counts, or as a class when the clone is expanded.

TRBD2,TRBJ2-3,.,TRBV28,TGTGCCAGCAGCGGACAGGAATGGGGAGCGGGGGGAAACACAGATACGCAGTATTTT,CASSGQEWGAGGNTDTQYF
.,TRBJ2-1,.,TRBV28,TGTGCCAGCAGTCCTGTTGACACAAGCTCCTACAATGAGCAGTTCTTC,CASSPVDTSSYNEQFF
TRBD1,TRBJ2-2,once,TRBV10-3,TGTGCCATCAGAAGCACCCTCACAGGGGGTGGAAACACCGGGGAGCTGTTTTTT,CAIRSTLTGGGNTGELFF
.,TRBJ1-3,.,TRBV29-1,TGCAGCGCAAGGGATGATGGAAACACCATATATTTT,CSARDDGNTIYF
TRBD1,TRBJ2-2,once,TRBV7-9,TGTGCCAGCAGTCCTGGGGACAGGGTTATCGGGGAGCTGTTTTTT,CASSPGDRVIGELFF
TRBD2,TRBJ2-1,once,TRBV7-2,TGTGCCAGCAGCTTAAAGGGACTATATGAGCAGTTCTTC,CASSLKGLYEQFF
.,TRBJ2-3,.,TRBV4-3,TGCGCCAGCAGCCAGACCCTAGGGACTCTGCGCACAGATACGCAGTATTTT,CASSQTLGTLRTDTQYF
.,TRBJ2-7,.,TRBV15,TGTGCCACCAGCAGAGATAGGCTATCCTACGAGCAGTACTTC,CATSRDRLSYEQYF
.,TRBJ1-5,.,TRBV5-8,TGTGCCAGTGAGAGGGGGGGAGGCAATCAGCCCCAGCATTTT,CASERGGGNQPQHF
.,TRBJ2-3,.,TRBV6-1,TGTGCCGTACAGGTGTATCTTCATTCAGATACGCAGTATTTT,CAVQVYLHSDTQYF
.,TRBJ2-7,.,TRBV4-3,TGCGCCAGCAGCCAGACGGTTAGCTCCTACGAGCAGTACTTC,CASSQTVSSYEQYF
.,TRBJ2-7,.,TRBV4-1,TGCGCCAGCAGCCAAGGGCAAGGCGTCGTTAGCGAGCAGTACTTC,CASSQGQGVVSEQYF
.,TRBJ1-2,.,TRBV28,TGTGCCAGCAGACACCACCGCACGAGAGCTCCCATTATGGGCTACACCTTC,CASRHHRTRAPIMGYTF
TRBD2,TRBJ2-3,.,TRBV5-1,TGCGCCAGCAGCGGCGGGGGGGGCCAAGATACGCAGTATTTT,CASSGGGGQDTQYF
.,TRBJ2-7,.,TRBV5-4,TGTGCCAGCAGCTTGATGGGGGAGCAGTACTTC,CASSLMGEQYF
TRBD1,TRBJ2-7,.,TRBV6-1,TGTGCCAGCAGTGGCCTGGGACAGGGCTACGAGCAGTACTTC,CASSGLGQGYEQYF
TRBD1,TRBJ1-1,.,TRBV19,TGTGCCAGTAGTATCGGACAGGGCTTCACTGAAGCTTTCTTT,CASSIGQGFTEAFF
TRBD2,TRBJ2-7,.,TRBV6-6,TGTGCCAGCAGCCGCGGGAGGGACGAGCAGTACTTC,CASSRGRDEQYF
.,TRBJ1-5,.,TRBV6-5,TGTGCCAGCAGTAGAAACGGGGGAGGCAATCAGCCCCAGCATTTT,CASSRNGGGNQPQHF
TRBD1,TRBJ1-5,.,TRBV28,TGTGCCAGCAGTCCCTCGACAGGGCCCGGGGACAATCAGCCCCAGCATTTT,CASSPSTGPGDNQPQHF
.,TRBJ1-1,.,TRBV28,TGTGCCAGCAGTCCCAAGGGGAACACTGAAGCTTTCTTT,CASSPKGNTEAFF
.,TRBJ2-5,once,TRBV19,TGTGCCAGTAGTAAGGGGCCCAACCAAGAGACCCAGTACTTC,CASSKGPNQETQYF
TRBD1,TRBJ2-1,.,TRBV29-1,TGCAGCGTTGAAGGGCAGGGGGTCAATGAGCAGTTCTTC,CSVEGQGVNEQFF
.,TRBJ2-4,.,TRBV7-9,TGTGCCAGCAGCTTCCCCCGCAGGGTCGGAAACATTCAGTACTTC,CASSFPRRVGNIQYF
.,TRBJ1-5,once,TRBV5-5,TGTGCCAGCAGCTCCACTAATAATCAGCCCCAGCATTTT,CASSSTNNQPQHF
.,TRBJ1-2,.,TRBV7-3,TGTGCCAGCAGCTTAGAAGTGGGTAAAGGGGGCTACACCTTC,CASSLEVGKGGYTF
.,TRBJ2-3,once,TRBV6-4,TGTGCCAGCAGCCTAAGAAGCACAGATACGCAGTATTTT,CASSLRSTDTQYF
TRBD2,TRBJ2-7,.,TRBV28,TGTGCCAGCAGGCGACTAGCGGGTCTCTACGAGCAGTACTTC,CASRRLAGLYEQYF
TRBD2,TRBJ2-3,.,TRBV7-2,TGTGCCAGCAGCTCCCTAGCGGGGGGCTTTACAGATACGCAGTATTTT,CASSSLAGGFTDTQYF
TRBD1,TRBJ2-1,.,TRBV7-2,TGTGCCAGCAGCCCCAGGCAGGGGGACTACAATGAGCAGTTCTTC,CASSPRQGDYNEQFF
TRBD2,TRBJ2-7,.,TRBV5-6,TGTGCCAGCAGCTTGAGTCTATCGGGGGGCGAGCAGTACTTC,CASSLSLSGGEQYF
TRBD1,TRBJ1-4,.,TRBV5-5,TGTGCCAGCAGGGCCGGTGGACAGGTTTATGAAAAACTGTTTTTT,CASRAGGQVYEKLFF